This T cell receptor (beta chain) was captured in a study of blood T cell repertoires in COVID-19. About the research overall: Acute-phase and convalescent COVID-19 samples originated in the United States, Italy and Spain. PBMCs, B-cell-depleted T cells, or T cells provided the cDNA or gDNA that made up the material.

V shed 3 bases and J shed 0 bases, with 12 bases lying between them. CDR1 is KGHSH and CDR2 is LQKENI in the germline V gene. The CDR3 has 16 amino acids. The count of this clone is one. Original handling: Estimation of nucleated cell counts was performed using reference gene primer amplification. Sequenced by immunoSEQ multiplex PCR; TCRdb stores in-frame clones only, minus some. Clone size and V and J calls were adopted from that table, with D and trimming inferred from the DNA. Of some 82,000 clones detected, around 91% appear once; the ten largest clones hold 1.5% to 2%. The V gene is TRBV18, the J gene TRBJ2-1, with D tentatively TRBD2 (5 bases). The sample consisted of peripheral blood. The TCR comes from a woman in her 50s in a cohort sampled during active COVID-19. CDR3 in amino acids: CASSPGLGSSYNEQFF. The DNA of the CDR3 is TGTGCCAGCTCACCCGGACTGGGGAGCTCCTACAATGAGCAGTTCTTC.